This T cell receptor (beta chain) was found in a study of PD-1 blockade in classical Hodgkin lymphoma. Study as a whole: Intravenous nivolumab at 3 mg/kg was given to patients every 2 weeks. Study-level points and caveats: TCR diversity in CD4+, not CD8+, cells rose significantly by C4D1. Newly diagnosed patients had baseline TCR diversity that was reportedly lower than that of healthy donors.

The repertoire was sequenced with immunoSEQ multiplex PCR; TCRdb's copy has only in-frame clones and lacks some. The table has 60,000 or so clones, 90% seen once. In every patient, relapse followed autologous stem cell transplantation, while exposure to brentuximab vedotin differed. In the case of this clone: Its antigen is undetermined.

V shed 3 bases, J shed 4 bases, and the junction held 8 bases outside the gene matches. The CDR3 runs to 16 residues. CDR1 and CDR2 (germline): SGHVS, FQNEAQ. V and J are TRBV7-8 and TRBJ2-1; TRBD2 aligns across 8 bases. This material consisted of peripheral blood mononuclear cells (PBMCs), taken at baseline. This sequence was found in a human donor with classical Hodgkin lymphoma. This CDR3 reads CASSLDPGLVYNEQFF. CDR3 nucleotide sequence: TGTGCCAGCAGCTTGGATCCGGGACTAGTTTACAATGAGCAGTTCTTC.